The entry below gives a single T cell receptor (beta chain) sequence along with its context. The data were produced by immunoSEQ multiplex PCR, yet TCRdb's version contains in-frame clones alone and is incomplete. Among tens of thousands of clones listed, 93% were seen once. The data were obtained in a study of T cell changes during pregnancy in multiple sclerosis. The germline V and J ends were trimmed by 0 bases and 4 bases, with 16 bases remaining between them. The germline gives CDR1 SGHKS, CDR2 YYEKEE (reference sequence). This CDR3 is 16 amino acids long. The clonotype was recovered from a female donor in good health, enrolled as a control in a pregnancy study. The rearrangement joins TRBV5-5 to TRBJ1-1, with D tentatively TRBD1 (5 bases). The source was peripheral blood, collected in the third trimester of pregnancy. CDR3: CASSLVIVGGGTEAFF. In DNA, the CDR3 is TGTGCCAGCAGCTTGGTCATCGTTGGGGGGGGCACTGAAGCTTTCTTT.